The clone carrying this T cell receptor beta chain occurred a few times. Its target is unknown. The sample originates from a study of beta chain features in type 1 diabetes. Study-level results: Naive, central memory and Treg TCRB repertoires appeared more alike in patients than in healthy donors.

Expressed TCRB transcripts were sequenced after all isolated RNA was converted to cDNA. Libraries were prepared by immunoSEQ multiplex PCR; TCRdb keeps only in-frame clonotypes and omits some of them. The sample has 250,000 to 350,000 clones; around 15% are singletons. From germline, CDR1 is SGDLS and CDR2 YYNGEE. The ends were cut back, 3 bases at V and 1 base at J, with 13 bases in the middle. This CDR3 region has 15 residues. This sequence was found in a man between 25 and 39 years old in good health. The chain employs TRBV9 and TRBJ2-5; D is unresolved. Sequenced material: central memory CD4+ T cells from blood. DNA of the CDR3: TGTGCCAGCAGCGCCGGCCACTCGGGCCAAGAGACCCAGTACTTC. This translates into CASSAGHSGQETQYF.